The entry below gives a single T cell receptor (beta chain) sequence along with its context. The data were obtained in a study of patients and donors after allogeneic stem cell transplantation. The germline V gene encodes CDR1 LGHNA and CDR2 YNFKEQ. This CDR3 is 16 amino acids long. Trimming at V came to 5 bases and at J to 5 bases, leaving 11 bases not matched to a gene. TCRdb reprocessed the RT-PCR reads via MiXCR and lists one record per CDR3 protein. This repertoire shows around 200,000 distinct CDR3 sequences, less than 50% found once; its top ten account for roughly 11%. This clonotype was obtained from a human donor who was either an allogeneic HSCT recipient or a stem cell or donor lymphocyte infusion donor (not recorded which). It is not recorded whose cells these are; they may come from a transplant donor. This sequence joins TRBV4-2 and TRBJ2-1; TRBD2 matches at 8 bases. Input material: blood, either unsorted or a sorted T cell fraction (not recorded which). The CDR3 DNA sequence: TGTGCCAGCAGCTTTCGGTGGCGGGGGGACCACAATGAGCAGTTCTTC. Its protein is CASSFRWRGDHNEQFF.